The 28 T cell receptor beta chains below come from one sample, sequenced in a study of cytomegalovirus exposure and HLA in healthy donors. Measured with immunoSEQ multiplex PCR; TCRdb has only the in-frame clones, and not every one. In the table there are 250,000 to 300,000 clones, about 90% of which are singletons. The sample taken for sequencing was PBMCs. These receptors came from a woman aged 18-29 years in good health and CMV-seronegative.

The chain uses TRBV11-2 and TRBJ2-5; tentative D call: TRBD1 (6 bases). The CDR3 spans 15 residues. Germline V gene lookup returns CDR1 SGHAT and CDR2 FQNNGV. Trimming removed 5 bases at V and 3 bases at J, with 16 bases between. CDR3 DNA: TGTGCCAGCAGCACGGGACCACAGGGCAAAGAGACCCAGTACTTC. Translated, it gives CASSTGPQGKETQYF. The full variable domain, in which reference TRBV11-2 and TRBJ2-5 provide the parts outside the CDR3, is EAGVAQSPRYKIIEKRQSVAFWCNPISGHATLYWYQQILGQGPKLLIQFQNNGVVDDSQLPKDRFSAERLKGVDSTLKIQPAKLEDSAVYLCASSTGPQGKETQYFGPGTRLLVL.

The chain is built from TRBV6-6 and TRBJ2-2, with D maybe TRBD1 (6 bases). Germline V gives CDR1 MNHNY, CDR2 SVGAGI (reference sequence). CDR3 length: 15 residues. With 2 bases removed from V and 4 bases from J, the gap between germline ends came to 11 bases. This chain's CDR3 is CASSYPQGSTGELFF. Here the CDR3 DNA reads TGTGCCAGCAGTTACCCCCAGGGGAGCACCGGGGAGCTGTTTTTT.

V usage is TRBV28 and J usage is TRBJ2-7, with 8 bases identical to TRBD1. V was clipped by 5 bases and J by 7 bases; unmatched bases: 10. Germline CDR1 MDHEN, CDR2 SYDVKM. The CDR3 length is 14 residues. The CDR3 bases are TGTGCCAGCAGTCCAAGGACAGGGAGTAGGGAGCAGTACTTC. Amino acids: CASSPRTGSREQYF.

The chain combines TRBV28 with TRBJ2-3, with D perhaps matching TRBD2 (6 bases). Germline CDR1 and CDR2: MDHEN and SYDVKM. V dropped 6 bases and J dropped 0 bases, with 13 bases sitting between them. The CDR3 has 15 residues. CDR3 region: CASSPYRGSTDTQYF. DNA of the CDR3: TGTGCCAGCAGCCCCTACCGGGGGAGCACAGATACGCAGTATTTT.

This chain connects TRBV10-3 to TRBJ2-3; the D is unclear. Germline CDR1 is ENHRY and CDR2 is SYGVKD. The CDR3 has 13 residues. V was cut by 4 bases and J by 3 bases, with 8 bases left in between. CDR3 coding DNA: TGTGCCATCAGTGCCATAGAGACAGATACGCAGTATTTT. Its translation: CAISAIETDTQYF.

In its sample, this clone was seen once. The CDR3 coding sequence is TGTGCCAGCAGTGGTCCCCCCCCCGGGACAGACAGGGTGGATGAGCAGTTCTTC. Its protein product is CASSGPPPGTDRVDEQFF. The chain links TRBV6-1 to TRBJ2-1; TRBD1 agrees at 7 bases. CDR1 is MNHNS, CDR2 SASEGT, per germline. The ends lost 4 bases at V and 8 bases at J; junction bases unmatched: 20. The CDR3 sequence is 18 residues long.

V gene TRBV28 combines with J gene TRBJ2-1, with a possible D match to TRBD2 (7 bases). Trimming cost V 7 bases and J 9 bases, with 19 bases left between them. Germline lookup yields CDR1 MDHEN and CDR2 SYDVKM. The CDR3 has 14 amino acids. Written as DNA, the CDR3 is TGTGCCAGCACCCTGAGGGGGGGGCCGGTTGAGCAGTTCTTC. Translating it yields CASTLRGGPVEQFF.

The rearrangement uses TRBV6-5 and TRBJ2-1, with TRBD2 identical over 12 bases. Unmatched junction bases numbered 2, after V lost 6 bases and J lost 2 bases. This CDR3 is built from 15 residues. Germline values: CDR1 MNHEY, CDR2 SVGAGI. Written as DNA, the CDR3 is TGTGCCAGCAGGAGACTAGCGGGGGCCTACAATGAGCAGTTCTTC. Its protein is CASRRLAGAYNEQFF.

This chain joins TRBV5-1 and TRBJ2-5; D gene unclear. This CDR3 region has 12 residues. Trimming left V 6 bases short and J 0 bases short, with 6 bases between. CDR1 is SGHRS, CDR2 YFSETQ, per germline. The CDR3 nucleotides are TGCGCCAGCACCTCGGACCAAGAGACCCAGTACTTC. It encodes CASTSDQETQYF.

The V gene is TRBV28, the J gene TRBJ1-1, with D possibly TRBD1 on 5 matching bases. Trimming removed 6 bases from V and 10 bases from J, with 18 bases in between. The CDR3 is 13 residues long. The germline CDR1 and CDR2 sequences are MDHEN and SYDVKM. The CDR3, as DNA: TGTGCCAGCAGCCCGGATGTAGAAAGGGGAGCTTTCTTT. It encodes CASSPDVERGAFF.

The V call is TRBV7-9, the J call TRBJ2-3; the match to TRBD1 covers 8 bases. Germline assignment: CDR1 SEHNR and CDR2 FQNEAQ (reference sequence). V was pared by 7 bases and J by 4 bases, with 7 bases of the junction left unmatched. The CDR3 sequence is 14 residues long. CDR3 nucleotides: TGTGCCAGCACCGCGACAGGGGCCGCAGATACGCAGTATTTT. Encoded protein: CASTATGAADTQYF.

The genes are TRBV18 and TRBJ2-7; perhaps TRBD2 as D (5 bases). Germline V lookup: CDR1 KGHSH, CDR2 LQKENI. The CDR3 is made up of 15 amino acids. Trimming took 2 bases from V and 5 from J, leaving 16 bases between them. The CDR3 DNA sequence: TGTGCCAGCTCACCAAGGGTCGGCTCCGGGGACGAGCAGTACTTC. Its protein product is CASSPRVGSGDEQYF.

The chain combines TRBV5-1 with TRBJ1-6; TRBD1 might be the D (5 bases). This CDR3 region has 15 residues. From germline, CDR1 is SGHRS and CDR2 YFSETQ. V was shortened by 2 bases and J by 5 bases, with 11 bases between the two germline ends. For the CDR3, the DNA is TGCGCCAGCAGCTTCGGGCAGGGTCATAATTCACCCCTCCACTTT. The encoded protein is CASSFGQGHNSPLHF.

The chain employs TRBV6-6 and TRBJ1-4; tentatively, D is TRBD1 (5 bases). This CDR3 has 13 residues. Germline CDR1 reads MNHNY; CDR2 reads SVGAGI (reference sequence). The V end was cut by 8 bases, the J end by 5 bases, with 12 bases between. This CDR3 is CASARGLNEKLFF. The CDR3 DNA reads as TGTGCCAGCGCTAGGGGTTTAAATGAAAAACTGTTTTTT.

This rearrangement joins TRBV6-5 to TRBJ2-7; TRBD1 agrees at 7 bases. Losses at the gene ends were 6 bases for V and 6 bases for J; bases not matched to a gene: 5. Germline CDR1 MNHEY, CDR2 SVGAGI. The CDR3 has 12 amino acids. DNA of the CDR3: TGTGCCAGCAGACGGACAGGAGGCGAGCAGTACGTC. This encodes CASRRTGGEQYV.

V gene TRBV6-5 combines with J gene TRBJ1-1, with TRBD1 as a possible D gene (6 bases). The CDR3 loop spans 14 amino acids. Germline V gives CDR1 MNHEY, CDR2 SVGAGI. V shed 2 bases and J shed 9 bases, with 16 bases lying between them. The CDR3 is CASSYTGFTRQAFF. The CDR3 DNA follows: TGTGCCAGCAGTTACACAGGGTTTACTCGGCAAGCTTTCTTT.

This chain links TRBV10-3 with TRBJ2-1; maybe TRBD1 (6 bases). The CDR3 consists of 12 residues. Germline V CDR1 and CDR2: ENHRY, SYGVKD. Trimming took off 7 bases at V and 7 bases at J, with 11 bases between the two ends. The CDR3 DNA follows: TGTGCCATCAAACAGGGAGCGAATGAGCAGTTCTTC. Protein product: CAIKQGANEQFF.

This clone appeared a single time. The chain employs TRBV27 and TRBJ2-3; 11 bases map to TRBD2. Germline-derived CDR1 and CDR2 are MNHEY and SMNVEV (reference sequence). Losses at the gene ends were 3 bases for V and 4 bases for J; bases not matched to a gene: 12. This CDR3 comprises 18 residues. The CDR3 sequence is CASSLTSGVFKEADTQYF. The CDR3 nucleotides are TGTGCCAGCAGTTTGACTAGCGGGGTCTTTAAAGAGGCAGATACGCAGTATTTT.

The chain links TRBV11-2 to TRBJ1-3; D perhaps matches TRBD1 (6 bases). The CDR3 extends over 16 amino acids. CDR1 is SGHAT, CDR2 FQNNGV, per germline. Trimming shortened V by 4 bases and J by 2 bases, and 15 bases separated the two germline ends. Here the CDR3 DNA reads TGTGCCAGCAGCTCCTTTAAGGACAGAACTGGAAACACCATATATTTT. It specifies CASSSFKDRTGNTIYF.

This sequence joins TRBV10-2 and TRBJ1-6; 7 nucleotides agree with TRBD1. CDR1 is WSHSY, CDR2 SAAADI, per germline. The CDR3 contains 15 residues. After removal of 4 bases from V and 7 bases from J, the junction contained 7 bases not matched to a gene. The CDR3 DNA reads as TGCGCCAGCAGTGGGGCAGGGGGAGGAAATTCACCCCTCCACTTT. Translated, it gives CASSGAGGGNSPLHF.

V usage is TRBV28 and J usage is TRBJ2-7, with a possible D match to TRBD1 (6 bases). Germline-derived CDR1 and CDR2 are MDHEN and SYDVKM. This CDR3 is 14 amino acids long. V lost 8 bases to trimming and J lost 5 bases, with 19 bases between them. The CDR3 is CASGGQGRIHEQYV. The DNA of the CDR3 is TGTGCCAGCGGGGGCCAGGGCAGGATCCACGAGCAGTACGTC.

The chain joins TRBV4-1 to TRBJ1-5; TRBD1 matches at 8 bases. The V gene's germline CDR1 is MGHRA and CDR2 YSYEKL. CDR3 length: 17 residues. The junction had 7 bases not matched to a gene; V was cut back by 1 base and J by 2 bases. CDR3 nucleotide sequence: TGCGCCAGCAGCCAAGGCAACAGGGGGAAGGGCAATCAGCCCCAGCATTTT. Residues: CASSQGNRGKGNQPQHF.

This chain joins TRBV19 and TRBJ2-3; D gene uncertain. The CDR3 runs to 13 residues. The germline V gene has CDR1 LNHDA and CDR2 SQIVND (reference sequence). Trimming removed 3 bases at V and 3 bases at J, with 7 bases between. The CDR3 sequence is CASSIPVTDTQYF. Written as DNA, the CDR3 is TGTGCCAGTAGTATCCCCGTAACAGATACGCAGTATTTT.

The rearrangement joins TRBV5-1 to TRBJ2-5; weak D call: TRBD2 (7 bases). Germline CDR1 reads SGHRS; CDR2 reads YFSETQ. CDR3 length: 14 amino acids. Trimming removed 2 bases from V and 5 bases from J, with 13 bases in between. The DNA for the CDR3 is TGCGCCAGCAGCTTAGGGGGGGCCTGGGAGACCCAGTACTTC. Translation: CASSLGGAWETQYF.

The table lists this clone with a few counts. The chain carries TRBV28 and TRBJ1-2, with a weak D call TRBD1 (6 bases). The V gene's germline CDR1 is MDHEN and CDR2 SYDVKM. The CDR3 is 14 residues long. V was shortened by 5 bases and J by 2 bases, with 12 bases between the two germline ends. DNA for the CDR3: TGTGCCAGCAGTGTCCCGGGACAAAACTATGGCTACACCTTC. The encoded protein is CASSVPGQNYGYTF.

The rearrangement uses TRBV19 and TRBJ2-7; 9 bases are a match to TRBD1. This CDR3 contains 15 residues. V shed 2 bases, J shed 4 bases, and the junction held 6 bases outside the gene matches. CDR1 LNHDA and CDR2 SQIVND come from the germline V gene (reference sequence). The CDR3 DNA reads TGTGCCAGTAGTATACAAGGGACAGGGATGTACGAGCAGTACTTC. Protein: CASSIQGTGMYEQYF.

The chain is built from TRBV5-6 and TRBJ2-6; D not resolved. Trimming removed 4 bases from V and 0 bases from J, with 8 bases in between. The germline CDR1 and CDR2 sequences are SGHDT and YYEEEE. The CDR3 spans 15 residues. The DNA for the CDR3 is TGTGCCAGCAGCCAGAGGCCCTCTGGGGCCAACGTCCTGACTTTC. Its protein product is CASSQRPSGANVLTF.

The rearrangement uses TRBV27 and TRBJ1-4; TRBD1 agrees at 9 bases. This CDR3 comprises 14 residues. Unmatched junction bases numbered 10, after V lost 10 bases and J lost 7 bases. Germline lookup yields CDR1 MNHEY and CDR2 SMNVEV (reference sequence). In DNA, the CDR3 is TGTGCCACTAAAGGACAGGGGTTGAGTGAAAAACTGTTTTTT. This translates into CATKGQGLSEKLFF. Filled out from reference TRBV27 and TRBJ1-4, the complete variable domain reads EAQVTQNPRYLITVTGKKLTVTCSQNMNHEYMSWYRQDPGLGLRQIYYSMNVEVTDKGDVPEGYKVSRKEKRNFPLILESPSPNQTSLYFCATKGQGLSEKLFFGSGTQLSVL.